The rows below give T cell receptor beta chains drawn from one sample of a study of identifying expanded T cells in peripheral blood. Clones were read by immunoSEQ multiplex PCR, and TCRdb kept only the in-frame ones, dropping some. Altogether roughly 82,000 clones are present, about 83% being singletons, with the ten largest covering under 20%. The sample taken for sequencing was blood. These TCRs come from a person between 18 and 75 years old in good health. The CDR3 runs from the conserved cysteine through the conserved F or W. The D gene is left open where the match is weak. The listing skips clone size in some rows; elsewhere it reads once, few, many or a size class.

d_gene | j_gene | abundance | v_gene | CDR3aa | CDR3nt
TRBD2 | TRBJ2-1 | NA | TRBV14 | CASSQDYGYRASGYNEQFF | TGTGCCAGCAGCCAAGATTACGGTTACCGGGCTAGCGGTTACAATGAGCAGTTCTTC
NA | TRBJ2-3 | once | TRBV27 | CASAVSGGTDTQYF | TGTGCCAGCGCTGTGTCAGGGGGCACAGATACGCAGTATTTT
TRBD2 | TRBJ2-7 | many | TRBV27 | CASSPRLAGDREQYF | TGTGCCAGCAGTCCGAGACTAGCGGGAGACCGTGAGCAGTACTTC
TRBD1 | TRBJ2-2 | NA | TRBV29-1 | CSVEKTGTGGELFF | TGCAGCGTTGAGAAAACAGGGACAGGCGGGGAGCTGTTTTTT
TRBD2 | TRBJ2-2 | NA | TRBV9 | CASSVAALAGGELFF | TGTGCCAGCAGCGTAGCTGCCCTAGCGGGTGGGGAGCTGTTTTTT
TRBD1 | TRBJ2-4 | NA | TRBV18 | CASSQDRGKENIQYF | TGTGCCAGCTCACAAGACAGGGGAAAGGAAAACATTCAGTACTTC
NA | TRBJ2-5 | many | TRBV7-2 | CASSSEPGRQETQYF | TGTGCCAGCAGCTCAGAACCGGGACGTCAAGAGACCCAGTACTTC
NA | TRBJ2-3 | NA | TRBV28 | CASSLTGDTQYF | TGTGCCAGCAGTTTAACCGGAGATACGCAGTATTTT
TRBD1 | TRBJ2-7 | NA | TRBV25-1 | CASSAPDRAFYEQYF | TGTGCCAGCAGTGCCCCGGACAGGGCTTTCTACGAGCAGTACTTC
TRBD2 | TRBJ2-5 | NA | TRBV19 | CASSPSSGYQETQYF | TGTGCCAGTAGTCCAAGTAGCGGGTACCAAGAGACCCAGTACTTC
NA | TRBJ2-7 | NA | TRBV9 | CASSPGGYEQYF | TGTGCCAGCAGCCCTGGGGGCTACGAGCAGTACTTC
NA | TRBJ2-3 | NA | TRBV7-2 | CASSLDPAEGWADTQYF | TGTGCCAGCAGCTTAGACCCCGCGGAGGGATGGGCAGATACGCAGTATTTT
NA | TRBJ2-2 | NA | TRBV9 | CASSPRTGELFF | TGTGCCAGCAGCCCGCGGACCGGGGAGCTGTTTTTT
TRBD1 | TRBJ1-2 | few | TRBV28 | CASHRTGKGSGYTF | TGTGCCAGCCATAGGACAGGGAAAGGGTCTGGCTACACCTTC
NA | TRBJ2-1 | NA | TRBV7-2 | CASSQKQGTHSYNEQFF | TGTGCCAGCAGTCAAAAACAGGGAACCCACTCCTACAATGAGCAGTTCTTC
NA | TRBJ1-2 | few | TRBV28 | CASSILARAGDYGYTF | NA
NA | TRBJ1-4 | NA | TRBV7-4 | CASSSGQMSISTLPRFNEKLFF | TGTGCCAGCAGCTCTGGACAGATGTCAATATCCACCTTACCACGTTTTAATGAAAAACTGTTTTTT
NA | TRBJ2-7 | NA | TRBV28 | CASSQSSYEQYF | TGTGCCAGCAGCCAGAGCTCCTACGAGCAGTACTTC
TRBD1 | TRBJ2-1 | NA | TRBV5-4 | CASSPGGPTYNEQFF | TGTGCCAGCAGTCCAGGGGGCCCCACCTACAATGAGCAGTTCTTC
NA | TRBJ1-2 | NA | TRBV11-2 | CASSLDRGIQYGYTF | TGTGCCAGCAGCTTAGACAGGGGAATCCAATATGGCTACACCTTC
NA | TRBJ2-7 | NA | TRBV25-1 | CASSGPQGPEQYF | TGTGCCAGCAGTGGCCCCCAGGGACCCGAGCAGTACTTC
NA | TRBJ2-1 | once | TRBV5-1 | CASSLSGSIDEQFF | TGCGCCAGCAGCTTGTCAGGGTCTATCGATGAGCAGTTCTTC
TRBD1 | TRBJ1-5 | NA | TRBV28 | CASSSTPGQVRQPQHF | TGTGCCAGCAGTTCAACGCCGGGACAGGTGCGTCAGCCCCAGCATTTT
TRBD1 | TRBJ1-1 | NA | TRBV5-4 | CASSRRTGDDEAFF | TGTGCCAGCAGCAGGAGGACAGGGGATGATGAAGCTTTCTTT
TRBD1 | TRBJ2-7 | NA | TRBV29-1 | CSTRTGDHEQYF | TGCAGCACCCGGACAGGGGACCACGAGCAGTACTTC
TRBD2 | TRBJ2-7 | NA | TRBV6-4 | CASSSEGGNGEQYF | TGTGCCAGCAGCTCCGAGGGAGGGAATGGGGAGCAGTACTTC
NA | TRBJ2-2 | NA | TRBV27 | CASSMGGNTGELFF | TGTGCCAGCAGTATGGGGGGAAACACCGGGGAGCTGTTTTTT
TRBD1 | TRBJ1-4 | NA | TRBV28 | CASRPTGGHEKLFF | TGTGCCAGCAGGCCTACAGGGGGCCATGAAAAACTGTTTTTT
NA | TRBJ2-1 | NA | TRBV11-2 | CASSSSYEQFF | TGTGCCAGCAGCTCGTCCTATGAGCAGTTCTTC
TRBD2 | TRBJ2-5 | NA | TRBV7-2 | CASSQGGSRETQYF | TGTGCCAGCAGCCAAGGCGGGAGTCGAGAGACCCAGTACTTC
NA | TRBJ2-5 | NA | TRBV7-2 | CASRWTVQETQYF | TGTGCCAGCAGATGGACAGTCCAAGAGACCCAGTACTTC
TRBD1 | TRBJ2-1 | NA | TRBV7-2 | CASSLEPTGNKQFF | TGTGCCAGCAGCTTAGAACCGACAGGGAATAAGCAGTTCTTC
NA | TRBJ2-1 | NA | TRBV9 | CASSVTDYNEQFF | TGTGCCAGCAGCGTTACAGACTACAATGAGCAGTTCTTC
NA | TRBJ1-6 | NA | TRBV4-2 | CASSQDLGGFNSPLHF | TGTGCCAGCAGCCAAGATCTGGGGGGGTTCAATTCACCCCTCCACTTT
TRBD2 | TRBJ2-4 | NA | TRBV14 | CASSQVRGDIQYF | TGTGCCAGCAGCCAAGTTCGGGGGGACATTCAGTACTTC
TRBD2 | TRBJ2-2 | NA | TRBV27 | CASSLLAGGVNTGELFF | TGTGCCAGCAGTTTACTAGCGGGAGGGGTAAACACCGGGGAGCTGTTTTTT
TRBD1 | TRBJ1-2 | NA | TRBV15 | CATSRDRTGQATNYGYTF | TGTGCCACCAGCAGAGATCGGACCGGACAGGCTACTAACTATGGCTACACCTTC
TRBD2 | TRBJ2-2 | NA | TRBV19 | CASSKPSGSVGTGELFF | TGTGCCAGTAGTAAACCTAGCGGGAGTGTAGGCACCGGGGAGCTGTTTTTT
TRBD1 | TRBJ2-6 | NA | TRBV5-6 | CASSSWGQSFSGANVLTF | TGTGCCAGCAGCTCCTGGGGACAGAGTTTCTCTGGGGCCAACGTCCTGACTTTC
TRBD2 | TRBJ2-5 | NA | TRBV23-1 | CASSQSGPQREGQETQYF | TGCGCCAGCAGTCAATCTGGGCCCCAGCGGGAGGGCCAAGAGACCCAGTACTTC
NA | TRBJ1-4 | NA | TRBV4-2 | CASSQYGTVGEKLFF | TGTGCCAGCAGCCAATACGGGACCGTAGGGGAAAAACTGTTTTTT
NA | TRBJ1-2 | few | TRBV21-1 | CASSKEDKGYYGYTF | TGTGCCAGCAGCAAAGAGGACAAAGGATACTATGGCTACACCTTC
NA | TRBJ1-1 | few | TRBV5-4 | CASSLSGAHTEAFF | TGTGCCAGCAGCTTATCAGGGGCCCACACTGAAGCTTTCTTT
NA | TRBJ2-2 | NA | TRBV6-4 | CASSTRNPGELFF | TGTGCCAGCAGTACTAGAAATCCCGGGGAGCTGTTTTTT
TRBD2 | TRBJ2-3 | NA | TRBV5-1 | CASSSPSAGIRTDTQYF | TGCGCCAGCAGTTCCCCCTCAGCGGGGATACGCACAGATACGCAGTATTTT
TRBD2 | TRBJ2-3 | NA | TRBV5-1 | CASGSGNLDTQYF | TGCGCCAGCGGAAGCGGGAACTTAGATACGCAGTATTTT
NA | TRBJ2-5 | NA | TRBV19 | CASTPNAGGGEQYF | TGTGCCAGTACCCCCAACGCAGGGGGGGGAGAGCAGTACTTC
TRBD2 | TRBJ2-2 | NA | TRBV19 | CATQRENTGELFF | TGTGCCACCCAGCGGGAGAACACCGGGGAGCTGTTTTTT
TRBD2 | TRBJ2-5 | NA | TRBV9 | CASSVLGRESQETQYF | TGTGCCAGCAGCGTATTGGGGCGGGAGAGCCAAGAGACCCAGTACTTC
TRBD1 | TRBJ2-7 | once | TRBV10-3 | CAIRFGQENYEQYF | TGTGCCATCAGGTTCGGACAGGAAAACTACGAGCAGTACTTC
TRBD2 | TRBJ2-7 | few | TRBV29-1 | CSVAGGPYEQYF | TGCAGCGTGGCGGGAGGGCCATACGAGCAGTACTTC
NA | TRBJ2-7 | once | TRBV5-4 | CASSLAGEGAREQYF | TGTGCCAGCAGCTTGGCGGGGGAGGGGGCGAGGGAGCAGTACTTC
NA | TRBJ2-5 | once | TRBV5-8 | CASSLGRQGQETQYF | TGTGCCAGCAGCTTAGGTCGGCAGGGGCAAGAGACCCAGTACTTC
TRBD2 | TRBJ2-2 | NA | TRBV18 | CASSSPGGSTGELFF | TGTGCCAGCTCCTCTCCGGGAGGAAGCACCGGGGAGCTGTTTTTT
TRBD2 | TRBJ2-3 | NA | TRBV5-6 | CASSLTSGQYTDTQYF | TGTGCCAGCAGCCTCACTAGCGGGCAATACACAGATACGCAGTATTTT
NA | TRBJ2-2 | once | TRBV7-9 | CASSLYSSGELFF | TGTGCCAGCAGCTTGTATTCCTCAGGGGAGCTGTTTTTT
TRBD1 | TRBJ1-3 | NA | TRBV5-1 | CASSLTGTGQGNTIYF | TGCGCCAGCAGCCTAACCGGGACAGGACAGGGAAACACCATATATTTT
NA | TRBJ2-7 | NA | TRBV28 | CASSLIDSYEQYF | TGTGCCAGCAGTCTCATCGACAGCTACGAGCAGTACTTC
NA | TRBJ2-1 | NA | TRBV25-1 | CAAGVRRENNEQFF | TGTGCCGCAGGGGTTCGGCGGGAGAACAATGAGCAGTTCTTC